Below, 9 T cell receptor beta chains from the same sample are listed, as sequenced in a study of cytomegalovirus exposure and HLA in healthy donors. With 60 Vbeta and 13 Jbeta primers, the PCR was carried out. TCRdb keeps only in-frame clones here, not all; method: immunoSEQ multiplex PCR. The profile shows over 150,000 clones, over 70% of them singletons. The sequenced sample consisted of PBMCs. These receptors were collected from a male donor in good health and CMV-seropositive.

The CDR3 DNA follows: TGTGCCAGCAGCCAATATTGGACAGGGGGCAACTATGGCTACACCTTC. Amino acid sequence: CASSQYWTGGNYGYTF. The chain carries TRBV16 and TRBJ1-2; TRBD1 agrees at 11 bases. The germline CDR1 and CDR2 sequences are KGHSY and FQNENV. CDR3 length: 16 residues. The junction had 3 bases not matched to a gene; V was cut back by 1 base and J by 2 bases.

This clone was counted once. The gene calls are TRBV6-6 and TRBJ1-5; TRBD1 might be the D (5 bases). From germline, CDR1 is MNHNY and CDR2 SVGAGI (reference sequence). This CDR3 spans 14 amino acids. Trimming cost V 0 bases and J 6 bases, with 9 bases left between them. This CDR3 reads CASSYSRVGQPQHF. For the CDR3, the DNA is TGTGCCAGCAGTTACTCCAGGGTGGGTCAGCCCCAGCATTTT.

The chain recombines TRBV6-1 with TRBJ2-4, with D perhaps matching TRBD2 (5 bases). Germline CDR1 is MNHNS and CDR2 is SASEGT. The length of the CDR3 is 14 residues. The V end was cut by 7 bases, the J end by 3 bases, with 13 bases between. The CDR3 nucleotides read TGTGCCAGCACCCCGACTCGGGGCAAAAACATTCAGTACTTC. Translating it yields CASTPTRGKNIQYF.

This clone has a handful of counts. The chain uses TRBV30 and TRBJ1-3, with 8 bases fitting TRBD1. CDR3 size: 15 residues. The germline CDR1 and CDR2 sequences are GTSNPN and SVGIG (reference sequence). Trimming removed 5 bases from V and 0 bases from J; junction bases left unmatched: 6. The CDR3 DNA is TGTGCCTGGGGGGGACAGGAGCACTCTGGAAACACCATATATTTT. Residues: CAWGGQEHSGNTIYF.

The CDR3 nucleotides are TGTGCCAGCAGTGAGCAACTGACCGGGACAGGCACAGATACGCAGTATTTT. Its translation: CASSEQLTGTGTDTQYF. The rearrangement links TRBV6-1 to TRBJ2-3; 7 bases align to TRBD1. Trimming removed 3 bases from V and 1 base from J; junction bases left unmatched: 10. The CDR3 contains 17 residues. The germline CDR1 and CDR2 sequences are MNHNS and SASEGT.

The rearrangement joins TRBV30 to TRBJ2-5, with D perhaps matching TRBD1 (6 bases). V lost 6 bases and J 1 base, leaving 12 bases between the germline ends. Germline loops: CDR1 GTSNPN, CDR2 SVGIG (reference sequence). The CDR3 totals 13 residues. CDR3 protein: CACGQGLQETQYF. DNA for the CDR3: TGTGCCTGTGGGCAGGGGCTCCAAGAGACCCAGTACTTC.

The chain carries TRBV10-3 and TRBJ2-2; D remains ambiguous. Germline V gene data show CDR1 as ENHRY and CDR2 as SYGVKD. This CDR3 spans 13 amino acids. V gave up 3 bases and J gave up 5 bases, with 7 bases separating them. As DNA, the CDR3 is TGTGCCATCAGTGACTGGGCTACCGGGGAGCTGTTTTTT. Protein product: CAISDWATGELFF.

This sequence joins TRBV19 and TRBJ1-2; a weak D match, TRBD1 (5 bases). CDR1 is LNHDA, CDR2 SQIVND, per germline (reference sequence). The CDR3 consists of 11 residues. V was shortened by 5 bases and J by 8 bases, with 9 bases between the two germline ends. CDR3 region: CASSSGFGYTF. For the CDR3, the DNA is TGTGCCAGTAGTTCAGGGTTCGGCTACACCTTC.

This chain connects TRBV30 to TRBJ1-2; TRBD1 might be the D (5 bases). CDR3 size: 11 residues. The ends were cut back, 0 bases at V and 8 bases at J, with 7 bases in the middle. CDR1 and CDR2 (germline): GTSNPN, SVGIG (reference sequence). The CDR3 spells CAWSVREGYTF. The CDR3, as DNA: TGTGCCTGGAGTGTCAGGGAAGGCTACACCTTC.